These T cell receptor beta chains were read from a single sample in a study of blood T cell repertoires in COVID-19. The table came from immunoSEQ multiplex PCR; TCRdb's copy has only in-frame clones and leaves some out. The table has roughly 120,000 clones, about 83% seen once. The sample was peripheral blood. The receptors stem from a woman aged 45 to 65 with acute or convalescent COVID-19. CDR3s include the opening cysteine and the closing phenylalanine or tryptophan. The D gene is left open where the match is weak. Expanded clones get a size class; other rows say once, few or many, or leave the size out.

j_call d_call clone_size v_call cdr3_nt cdr3_aa
TRBJ1-2 NA NA TRBV19 TGTGCCAGTAGGTCCACTTACTATGGCTACACCTTC CASRSTYYGYTF
TRBJ1-2 NA NA TRBV4-3 TGCGCCAGCAGCCAAGACCCCCGGGGCTATGGCTACACCTTC CASSQDPRGYGYTF
TRBJ1-1 TRBD1 NA TRBV6-1 TGTGCCAGCAGTGAGACAGGGGGAAGGGACACTGAAGCTTTCTTT CASSETGGRDTEAFF
TRBJ1-2 NA NA TRBV9 TGTGCCAGCAGCTTCCAGACGGGTAACTATGGCTACACCTTC CASSFQTGNYGYTF
TRBJ1-2 NA NA TRBV12-3/TRBV12-4 TGTGCCAGCAGTGCGGGTGACTATGGCTACACCTTC CASSAGDYGYTF
TRBJ1-5 NA NA TRBV21-1 TGTGCCAGCAGCACAACGCCCGGGACAACCGGGTCTAGCAATCAGCCCCAGCATTTT CASSTTPGTTGSSNQPQHF
TRBJ1-4 NA NA TRBV4-3 TGCGCCAGCAGCCAGGCTAGGGGTGCAACTAATGAAAAACTGTTTTTT CASSQARGATNEKLFF
TRBJ2-1 NA NA TRBV10-3 TGTGCCATCAGTGGTCAGCAGGGGGGTGTGAATGAGCAGTTCTTC CAISGQQGGVNEQFF
TRBJ1-4 NA NA TRBV6-5 TGTGCCAGCAGTCGACAGATTAAAGATGAAAAACTGTTTTTT CASSRQIKDEKLFF
TRBJ1-1 NA NA TRBV5-1 TGCGCCAGCAGCTTGGGGGCAGGTGAGACGGCTTTCTTT CASSLGAGETAFF
TRBJ2-5 NA NA TRBV12-5 TGTGCTAGTGGTTTGTCAAACAGGGTCGGAGGCGAGACCCAGTACTTC CASGLSNRVGGETQYF
TRBJ1-6 NA NA TRBV5-1 TGCGCCAGCAGCTTGTGGGAGGCTGGTTCACCCCTCCACTTT CASSLWEAGSPLHF
TRBJ2-3 TRBD2 NA TRBV6-4 TGTGCCAGCAGTCTAGAGACTAGCTCGACTACGCAGTATTTT CASSLETSSTTQYF
TRBJ2-1 TRBD1 NA TRBV19 TGTGCCAGTAGTATAACCCAGGGGGCCTACAATGAGCAGTTCTTC CASSITQGAYNEQFF
TRBJ2-6 TRBD1 NA TRBV5-8 TGTGCCAAGGCAGGGGGCGAAGGGGCCAACGTCCTGACTTTC CAKAGGEGANVLTF
TRBJ2-5 NA once TRBV6-5 TGTGCCAGCAGTTACCTGGGACTTTGGGAGACCCAGTACTTC CASSYLGLWETQYF
TRBJ1-5 NA NA TRBV6-5 TGTGCCAGCTCCCGATTAGGGGGTTCCAATCAGCCCCAGCATTTT CASSRLGGSNQPQHF
TRBJ2-3 NA few TRBV3-1/TRBV3-2 TGTGCCAGCAGCCAAGCTCTAACAGATACGCAGTATTTT CASSQALTDTQYF
TRBJ2-3 TRBD2 NA TRBV7-2 TGTGCCAGCAGCCCTCGACTAGCGGGGGGGGGAGATACGCAGTATTTT CASSPRLAGGGDTQYF
TRBJ2-5 NA NA TRBV3-1/TRBV3-2 TGTGCCAGCAGCCAAGTTCGCCAAGAGACCCAGTACTTC CASSQVRQETQYF
TRBJ2-7 TRBD2 once TRBV10-2 TGCGCCAGCAGTGGGTCCGGGACTAGCGGCTCCTACGAGCAGTACTTC CASSGSGTSGSYEQYF
TRBJ1-2 TRBD1 NA TRBV13 TGTGCCAGCAGCCTCAGGGGGTTGAACTATGGCTACACCTTC CASSLRGLNYGYTF
TRBJ1-3 NA NA TRBV7-2 TGTGCCAGCAGCCCCTCTGTGGGACAACTCACTGGAAACACCATATATTTT CASSPSVGQLTGNTIYF
TRBJ1-3 NA NA TRBV11-2 TGTGCCAGCAGCTCGCCCCGAGGAGGAAACACCATATATTTT CASSSPRGGNTIYF
TRBJ1-4 NA once TRBV19 TGTGCCAGTAGTATAGGCGGCGAAAAACTGTTTTTT CASSIGGEKLFF
TRBJ1-2 TRBD1 NA TRBV7-3 TGTGCCAGCAGCCTTGGACAGGGGAATGGCTACACCTTC CASSLGQGNGYTF
TRBJ2-1 TRBD2 NA TRBV9 TGTGCCAGCACTAGCGGGGTATCCTACAATGAGCAGTTCTTC CASTSGVSYNEQFF
TRBJ2-1 TRBD2 once TRBV6-2/TRBV6-3 TGTGCCAGCAGTACGGGACTAAACAATGAGCAGTTCTTC CASSTGLNNEQFF
TRBJ2-2 TRBD2 NA TRBV6-6 TGTGCCAGCAGCCGAGGAATGACTAGCGGTTACACCGGGGAGCTGTTTTTT CASSRGMTSGYTGELFF
TRBJ2-7 TRBD2 NA TRBV5-4 TGTGCCAGCAGCCCGACTGGGACTAGCGGGAGCGAGCAGTACTTC CASSPTGTSGSEQYF
TRBJ2-5 NA NA TRBV19 TGTGCCAGTAGGGCGGACAGCTGGAGTGTAGGGACCCAGTACTTC CASRADSWSVGTQYF
TRBJ1-5 NA NA TRBV2 TGTGCCAGCAGTGAACAGGGTGGAACCCAGCATTTT CASSEQGGTQHF
TRBJ2-1 TRBD2 few TRBV13 TGTGCCAGCAGCTTAGGCCGTCTAGCGGGAGGGGTGGTTCGGTTCTTC CASSLGRLAGGVVRFF
TRBJ1-4 NA NA TRBV11-3 TGTGCCAGCAGCTCGGACATCCGGGGGGAAAAACTGTTTTTT CASSSDIRGEKLFF
TRBJ1-1 NA NA TRBV30 TGTGCCTGGAGTGCCCCAACAGGGTACACTGAAGCTTTCTTT CAWSAPTGYTEAFF
TRBJ1-1 NA NA TRBV5-1 TGCGCCAGCGCTAGAACCGAGAACACTGAAGCTTTCTTT CASARTENTEAFF
TRBJ1-3 NA many TRBV11-2 TGTGCCAGCAGCTTCGCACAGCTGAGCTCTGGAAACACCATATATTTT CASSFAQLSSGNTIYF
TRBJ1-2 NA once TRBV5-1 TGCGCCAGCAGCCCGGCGGGGGCCCGCGGAGATGGCTACACCTTC CASSPAGARGDGYTF
TRBJ2-1 TRBD2 NA TRBV6-2/TRBV6-3 TGTGCCAGCAGTTACTCCCGTCCGGGACTAGCGGGTTTTTTCTCCTACAATGAGCAGTTCTTC CASSYSRPGLAGFFSYNEQFF
TRBJ1-5 TRBD1 NA TRBV18 TGTGCCAGCTCCCCAGGACAGGGGCCTCAGCCCCAGCATTTT CASSPGQGPQPQHF
TRBJ1-1 TRBD1 NA TRBV19 TGTGCCAGTAGTATCAAGAGGGGACAGTCGCGCACTGAAGCTTTCTTT CASSIKRGQSRTEAFF
TRBJ1-1 NA NA TRBV2 TGTGCCAGCAGTGAATCTGGTAGGGAAGGTTGGGGGGACACTGAAGCTTTCTTT CASSESGREGWGDTEAFF
TRBJ1-3 NA NA TRBV3-1/TRBV3-2 TGTGCCAGCAACCCCTTAATCTGGCCCCAAAGATCGGTGAGGGTCACCATATATTTT CASNPLIWPQRSVRVTIYF
TRBJ1-1 NA NA TRBV12-5 TGTGCTAGTGTCCTGACTGGGAACACTGAAGCTTTCTTT CASVLTGNTEAFF
TRBJ2-7 TRBD2 NA TRBV7-9 TGTGCCAGCAGCTTAGCGCAGAAGGGACTAGCGGTCTTGCAGTACTTC CASSLAQKGLAVLQYF
TRBJ1-1 TRBD1 NA TRBV11-2 TGTGCCAGCAGCTCCGCCCGACAGGGTGGCACTGAAGCTTTCTTT CASSSARQGGTEAFF
TRBJ1-3 NA NA TRBV4-3 TGCGCCAGCAGCCCCCGAGGAGGAAACACCATATATTTT CASSPRGGNTIYF
TRBJ1-2 TRBD1 NA TRBV18 TGTGCCAGCGCCTCTCGTCCCCCGGGACAGGGGGCCAATGGCTACACCTTC CASASRPPGQGANGYTF
TRBJ1-3 TRBD1 NA TRBV7-9 TGTGCCAGCAGCCTCCCGGACAGGAGCTCTGGAAACACCATATATTTT CASSLPDRSSGNTIYF
TRBJ2-5 NA NA TRBV19 TGTGCCAGTAGGTACAGGGATCGGGAGACCCAGTACTTC CASRYRDRETQYF
TRBJ1-5 TRBD1 NA TRBV12-3/TRBV12-4 TGTGCCAGCAGCGGACAGGTCAATCAGCCCCAGCATTTT CASSGQVNQPQHF
TRBJ2-2 NA NA TRBV5-1 TGCGCCAGCAGACTCGGGTTAGACGGGGAGCTGTTTTTT CASRLGLDGELFF
TRBJ1-5 NA NA TRBV7-2 TGTGCCAGCAGCTTAGTTATAGGGGTAGGCAATCAGCCCCAGCATTTT CASSLVIGVGNQPQHF
TRBJ2-3 NA NA TRBV4-1 TGCGCCAGCAGCCAAGATAGAGGCACAGATACGCAGTATTTT CASSQDRGTDTQYF
TRBJ2-7 TRBD2 NA TRBV7-2 TGTGCCAGCAGCTCAGGGACTAGTGGCAACGAGCAGTACTTC CASSSGTSGNEQYF
TRBJ2-1 NA NA TRBV29-1 TGCAGCGTTGAAGGCATCCCGAGTAGCGGATTCTCCTACAATGAGCAGTTCTTC CSVEGIPSSGFSYNEQFF